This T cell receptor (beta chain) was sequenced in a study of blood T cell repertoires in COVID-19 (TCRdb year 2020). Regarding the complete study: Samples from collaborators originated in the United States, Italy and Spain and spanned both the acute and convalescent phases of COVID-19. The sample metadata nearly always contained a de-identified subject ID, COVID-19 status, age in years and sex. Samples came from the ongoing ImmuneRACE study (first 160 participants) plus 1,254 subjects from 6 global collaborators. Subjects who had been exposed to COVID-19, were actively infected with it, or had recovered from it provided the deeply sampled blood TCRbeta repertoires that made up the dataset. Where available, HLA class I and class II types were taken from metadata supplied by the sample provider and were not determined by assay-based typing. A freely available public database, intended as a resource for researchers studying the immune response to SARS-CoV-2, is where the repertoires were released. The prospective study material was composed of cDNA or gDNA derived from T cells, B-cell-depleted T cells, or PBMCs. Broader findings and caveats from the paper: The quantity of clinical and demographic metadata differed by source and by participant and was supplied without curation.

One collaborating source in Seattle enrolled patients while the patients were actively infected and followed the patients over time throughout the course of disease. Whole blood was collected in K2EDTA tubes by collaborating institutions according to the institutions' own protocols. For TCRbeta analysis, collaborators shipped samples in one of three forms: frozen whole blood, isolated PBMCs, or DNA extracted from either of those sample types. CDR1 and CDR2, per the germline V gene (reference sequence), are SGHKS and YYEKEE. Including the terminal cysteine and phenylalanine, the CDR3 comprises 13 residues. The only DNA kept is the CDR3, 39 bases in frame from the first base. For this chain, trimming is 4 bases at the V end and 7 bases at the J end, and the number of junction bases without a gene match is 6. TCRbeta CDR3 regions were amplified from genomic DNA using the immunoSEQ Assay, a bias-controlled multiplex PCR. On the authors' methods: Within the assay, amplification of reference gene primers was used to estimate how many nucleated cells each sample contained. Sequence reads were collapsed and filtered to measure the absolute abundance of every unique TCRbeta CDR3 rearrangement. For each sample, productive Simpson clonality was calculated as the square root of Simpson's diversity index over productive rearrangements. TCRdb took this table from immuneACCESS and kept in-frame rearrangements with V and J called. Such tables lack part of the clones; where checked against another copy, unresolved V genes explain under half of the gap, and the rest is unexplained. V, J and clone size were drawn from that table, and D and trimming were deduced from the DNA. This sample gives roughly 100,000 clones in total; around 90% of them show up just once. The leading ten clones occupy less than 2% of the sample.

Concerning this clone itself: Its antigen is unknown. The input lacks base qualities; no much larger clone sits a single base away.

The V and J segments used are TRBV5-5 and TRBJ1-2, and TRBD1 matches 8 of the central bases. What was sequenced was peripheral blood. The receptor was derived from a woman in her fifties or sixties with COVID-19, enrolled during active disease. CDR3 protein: CASSQDRDLGYTF. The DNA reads TGTGCCAGCAGCCAGGACAGGGATCTTGGCTACACCTTC.